The next 32 T cell receptor beta chains were all read from a single sample in a study of CD8 T cells in ankylosing spondylitis. Each CDR3 protein gets one entry after TCRdb re-called the 5' RACE reads with MiXCR. The data show tens of thousands of distinct CDR3 sequences, under 7.5% seen once. The sequenced material came from synovial fluid, either unsorted or a sorted T cell fraction (not recorded which). The receptors were gathered from a male donor with ankylosing spondylitis.

This clonotype was counted ten times or more. This rearrangement joins TRBV9 to TRBJ1-3, with D uncertain. Germline V gives CDR1 SGDLS, CDR2 YYNGEE. The CDR3 runs to 17 residues. The ends were cut back, 4 bases at V and 0 bases at J, with 17 bases in the middle. CDR3 DNA: TGTGCCAGCAGCCCCTCCCGGATCGGGTTCTCTGGAAACACCATATATTTT. Protein: CASSPSRIGFSGNTIYF.

This clonotype occurred a few times. This rearrangement joins TRBV11-3 to TRBJ2-7, with D possibly being TRBD2 (6 bases). CDR1 SGHNT and CDR2 YENEEA come from the germline V gene. The V gene lost 4 bases and the J gene lost 6 bases, with 19 bases spanning the gap. The length of the CDR3 is 15 residues. DNA of the CDR3: TGTGCCAGCAGCTCTTCCAGAGGAGGGAGGACCGAGCAGTACTTC. Translated, it gives CASSSSRGGRTEQYF. Variable domain in full (rest from reference TRBV11-3 and TRBJ2-7): EAGVVQSPRYKIIEKKQPVAFWCNPISGHNTLYWYLQNLGQGPELLIRYENEEAVDDSQLPKDRFSAERLKGVDSTLKIQPAELGDSAVYLCASSSSRGGRTEQYFGPGTRLTVT.

A remark on this clonotype: This may be a read error: a much more frequent sequence differs by one nucleotide. The chain employs TRBV5-1 and TRBJ1-1; D might be TRBD1 (5 bases). The length of the CDR3 is 13 residues. Germline V gene lookup returns CDR1 SGHRS and CDR2 YFSETQ. V was shortened by 2 bases and J by 1 base, with 6 bases between the two germline ends. CDR3 coding DNA: TGCGCCAGCAGCTTTCAGGGGAACACTGAAGCTTTCTTT. It codes for CASSFQGNTEAFF.

This clonotype was detected a few times. The chain employs TRBV20-1 and TRBJ2-2; D is uncertain. The V gene lost 5 bases and the J gene lost 4 bases, with 17 bases spanning the gap. The length of the CDR3 is 15 residues. Germline CDR1 and CDR2: DFQATT and SNEGSKA (reference sequence). CDR3 amino acids: CSAAPGGQSTGELFF. In nucleotides, the CDR3 is TGCAGTGCTGCCCCCGGTGGGCAAAGCACCGGGGAGCTGTTTTTT.

The rearrangement uses TRBV19 and TRBJ2-7, with 7 bases matching TRBD1. Per the germline V gene, CDR1 is LNHDA and CDR2 is SQIVND (reference sequence). The J segment lost 3 bases and the V segment lost 4 bases, leaving 3 bases of the junction unmatched. CDR3 length: 13 residues. The CDR3 nucleotides read TGTGCCAGTAGTAAACAGGGGAGCTACGAGCAGTACTTC. Residues: CASSKQGSYEQYF.

The rearrangement joins TRBV20-1 to TRBJ1-4; D is unresolved. The CDR3 contains 15 residues. The V and J ends lost 3 bases and 1 base respectively, with 12 bases between them. Germline loops: CDR1 DFQATT, CDR2 SNEGSKA (reference sequence). The CDR3: CSASAGGGTNEKLFF. CDR3 bases: TGCAGTGCTAGCGCGGGTGGAGGAACTAATGAAAAACTGTTTTTT.

This clonotype was found many times. This sequence joins TRBV20-1 and TRBJ2-5; 8 bases are shared with TRBD2. Germline-derived CDR1 and CDR2 are DFQATT and SNEGSKA (reference sequence). This CDR3 has 14 residues. Trimming cost V 1 base and J 2 bases; bases outside gene matches: 3. CDR3 region: CSARARGGQETQYF. The CDR3 DNA sequence: TGCAGTGCTAGAGCCCGGGGGGGACAAGAGACCCAGTACTTC.

This clonotype was seen repeatedly, ten times or more. The rearrangement joins TRBV7-8 to TRBJ2-7, with D possibly matching TRBD2 (6 bases). The CDR3 length is 15 residues. Germline V gives CDR1 SGHVS, CDR2 FQNEAQ. V dropped 0 bases and J dropped 0 bases, with 9 bases sitting between them. CDR3 bases: TGTGCCAGCAGCTTAGCGGGCGGGGTCTCCTACGAGCAGTACTTC. It yields the protein CASSLAGGVSYEQYF.

This clonotype was seen a few times. The V and J genes are TRBV30 and TRBJ2-1, with no clear D. With 3 bases removed from V and 2 bases from J, the gap between germline ends came to 8 bases. This CDR3 region has 13 residues. Germline V gene lookup returns CDR1 GTSNPN and CDR2 SVGIG (reference sequence). The CDR3 region has the DNA TGTGCCTGGAGCATAGGGCCCTACAATGAGCAGTTCTTC. This codes for CAWSIGPYNEQFF.

This clonotype was counted between two and nine times. The J gene is TRBJ2-3, the V gene TRBV20-1, with 12 bases that match TRBD2. The length of the CDR3 is 16 residues. The V and J ends lost 2 bases and 4 bases, in that order; junction bases with no gene match: 7. Germline lookup yields CDR1 DFQATT and CDR2 SNEGSKA (reference sequence). Written as DNA, the CDR3 is TGCAGTGCTAGATCTAGCGGGAGGGGGGGCCCAGATACGCAGTATTTT. Its protein product is CSARSSGRGGPDTQYF.

The V call is TRBV2, the J call TRBJ1-2; a possible D gene is TRBD1 (6 bases). V lost 5 bases, J lost 10 bases, and 11 bases lay in between. The CDR3 has 11 residues. The germline CDR1 and CDR2 sequences are SNHLY and FYNNEI. The CDR3, as DNA: TGTGCCAGCAGTTCTACAGGGTCCTACACCTTC. This translates into CASSSTGSYTF.

This clonotype was found many times. The chain has TRBV20-1 and TRBJ2-7, with 9 nucleotides matching TRBD2. The CDR3 runs 14 residues. Germline V gives CDR1 DFQATT, CDR2 SNEGSKA (reference sequence). V lost 6 bases, J lost 6 bases, and 12 bases stayed unmatched. Here the CDR3 reads CSAATGLAVREQYF. The CDR3 DNA reads TGCAGTGCCGCGACGGGACTAGCTGTGCGCGAGCAGTACTTC.

This clonotype was seen ten or more times. The chain uses TRBV30 and TRBJ2-1; either TRBD1 or TRBD2 may fit D (6 bases each). CDR3 size: 13 residues. V shed 3 bases and J shed 5 bases, with 11 bases lying between them. Per germline, CDR1 GTSNPN and CDR2 SVGIG (reference sequence). The CDR3 DNA sequence: TGTGCCTGGAGCGCCGGGGGCCACAATGAGCAGTTCTTC. The encoded protein is CAWSAGGHNEQFF.

This clonotype was observed many times. This chain joins TRBV10-1 and TRBJ2-3; TRBD2 agrees at 8 bases. J was trimmed by 6 bases and V by 2 bases; bases with no gene match: 1. Germline assignment: CDR1 WNHNN and CDR2 SYGVQD (reference sequence). This CDR3 is 13 amino acids long. CDR3 in amino acids: CASSEGTRDTQYF. CDR3 nucleotide sequence: TGCGCCAGCAGTGAGGGGACTAGGGATACGCAGTATTTT.

The table lists this clonotype with many counts. The V gene is TRBV15, the J gene TRBJ2-5; 9 nucleotides align to TRBD1. With 4 bases clipped from V and 5 bases from J, the junction kept 5 bases outside the gene matches. The CDR3 covers 14 residues. Germline CDR1 LNHNV, CDR2 YYDKDF (reference sequence). The CDR3 spells CATSKDRGGETQYF. CDR3 bases: TGTGCCACCAGCAAGGACAGGGGCGGGGAGACCCAGTACTTC.

This clonotype has ten or more counts. The chain carries TRBV4-3 and TRBJ2-3, with 7 positions matching TRBD2. This CDR3 is built from 16 residues. The J segment lost 4 bases and the V segment lost 0 bases, leaving 7 bases of the junction unmatched. Germline CDR1 reads LGHNA; CDR2 reads YSLEER. The CDR3 bases are TGCGCCAGCAGCCAAGATGGGGGGGGATCGTCAGATACGCAGTATTTT. Translating gives CASSQDGGGSSDTQYF.

The sample holds many counts of this clonotype. The chain couples TRBV5-1 to TRBJ2-1; 7 bases align to TRBD2. The CDR3 runs to 13 residues. Germline V lookup: CDR1 SGHRS, CDR2 YFSETQ. V was clipped by 2 bases and J by 6 bases; unmatched bases: 2. The CDR3 is CASSFGGSNEQFF. Written as DNA, the CDR3 is TGCGCCAGCAGCTTCGGCGGGAGCAATGAGCAGTTCTTC.

This rearrangement joins TRBV28 to TRBJ2-2; tentatively, D is TRBD1 or TRBD2 (5 bases each). CDR1 MDHEN and CDR2 SYDVKM come from the germline V gene. This CDR3 region has 17 residues. The V end was cut by 6 bases, the J end by 5 bases, with 22 bases between. CDR3: CASRPERDGLGTGELFF. CDR3 coding DNA: TGTGCCAGCAGGCCCGAACGGGACGGTCTCGGTACCGGGGAGCTGTTTTTT.

The genes are TRBV7-9 and TRBJ2-1; D might be TRBD1 (6 bases). Per the germline V gene, CDR1 is SEHNR and CDR2 is FQNEAQ (reference sequence). The V end lost 6 bases, the J end lost 4 bases, and 16 bases lay between the germline ends. This CDR3 has 15 amino acids. CDR3 in DNA: TGTGCCAGCAGGCACAGGGATAGGGAATACAATGAGCAGTTCTTC. This encodes CASRHRDREYNEQFF.

This clonotype was seen a handful of times. The V call is TRBV14, the J call TRBJ1-1; 8 bases are shared with TRBD1. J gave up 4 bases and V 5 bases, and 6 bases lay outside the gene matches. Germline lookup yields CDR1 SGHDN and CDR2 FVKESK. CDR3 length equals 14 residues. CDR3 in amino acids: CASSFRGLVTEAFF. The CDR3, as DNA: TGTGCCAGCAGCTTCAGGGGGCTCGTCACTGAAGCTTTCTTT.

This clonotype was detected ten times or more. The gene calls are TRBV4-3 and TRBJ2-2, with D hard to call. The V end was cut by 0 bases, the J end by 2 bases, with 7 bases between. Germline-derived CDR1 and CDR2 are LGHNA and YSLEER. The CDR3 is 15 amino acids. The CDR3 DNA sequence: TGCGCCAGCAGCCAAGAGCACCATAACACCGGGGAGCTGTTTTTT. As protein: CASSQEHHNTGELFF.

The rearrangement uses TRBV28 and TRBJ2-2; D not certain. This CDR3 is 15 amino acids long. Trimming left V 8 bases short and J 6 bases short, with 19 bases between. Germline-derived CDR1 and CDR2 are MDHEN and SYDVKM. CDR3 protein: CASEGRQMVPGELFF. CDR3 DNA: TGTGCCAGCGAAGGGCGCCAGATGGTGCCCGGGGAGCTGTTTTTT.

This clonotype has ten or more counts. The rearrangement uses TRBV6-6 and TRBJ2-1, with 8 bases identical to TRBD2. This CDR3 contains 13 residues. With V trimmed by 7 bases and J by 10 bases, 9 bases remained unmatched. From germline, CDR1 is MNHNY and CDR2 SVGAGI (reference sequence). The CDR3: CASTLPEREEQFF. The CDR3 nucleotides are TGTGCCAGCACCCTACCGGAGCGGGAGGAGCAGTTCTTC.

This clonotype was observed many times. The chain couples TRBV4-3 to TRBJ1-2, with 9 bases lining up with TRBD1. Unmatched junction bases numbered 4, after V lost 4 bases and J lost 1 base. This CDR3 has 15 amino acids. CDR1 is LGHNA and CDR2 is YSLEER in the germline V gene. The CDR3 region is CASSRTGGLNYGYTF. The DNA for the CDR3 is TGCGCCAGCAGCCGAACAGGGGGCCTTAACTATGGCTACACCTTC.

The V gene is TRBV19, the J gene TRBJ2-7; 10 bases map to TRBD2. V shed 9 bases and J 6 bases; nucleotides not matched to a gene: 8. CDR3 length: 13 residues. Germline V gives CDR1 LNHDA, CDR2 SQIVND (reference sequence). The CDR3: CASQGTSVVEQYF. In DNA, the CDR3 is TGTGCCAGCCAGGGGACTAGCGTCGTCGAGCAGTACTTC.

The sample holds many counts of this clonotype. V gene TRBV29-1 combines with J gene TRBJ2-7; 10 bases match TRBD1. The CDR3 covers 16 residues. From germline, CDR1 is SQVTM and CDR2 ANQGSEA. After removal of 4 bases from V and 5 bases from J, the junction contained 14 bases not matched to a gene. CDR3 region: CSVGAGTGAMVHEQYF. CDR3 sequence (DNA): TGCAGCGTTGGGGCCGGGACAGGGGCTATGGTCCACGAGCAGTACTTC.

The chain carries TRBV29-1 and TRBJ2-5, with D possibly TRBD2 on 5 matching bases. Looked up from germline, CDR1 is SQVTM and CDR2 is ANQGSEA. This CDR3 spans 15 amino acids. V was cut by 6 bases and J by 4 bases, with 21 bases left in between. In DNA, the CDR3 is TGCAGCGTCGACTTAACTAGTCCAGTTGTAGAGACCCAGTACTTC. Protein: CSVDLTSPVVETQYF.

This clonotype showed up many times. The gene calls are TRBV29-1 and TRBJ1-1; the D gene is possibly TRBD1 (5 bases). The CDR3 is made up of 14 amino acids. The germline V gene has CDR1 SQVTM and CDR2 ANQGSEA. Trimming took 4 bases from V and 5 from J, leaving 17 bases between them. The CDR3 sequence is CSVGGRGVGTEAFF. The DNA of the CDR3 is TGCAGCGTTGGGGGACGGGGGGTCGGGACTGAAGCTTTCTTT. The entire variable domain, with the rest obtained from reference TRBV29-1 and TRBJ1-1, is as follows: SAVISQKPSRDICQRGTSLTIQCQVDSQVTMMFWYRQQPGQSLTLIATANQGSEATYESGFVIDKFPISRPNLTFSTLTVSNMSPEDSSIYLCSVGGRGVGTEAFFGQGTRLTVV.

This clonotype has ten or more counts. The CDR3 nucleotides are TGTGCCAGCAGCTTGTTTAGGGGGGAGACCCAGTACTTC. It is translated as CASSLFRGETQYF. The rearrangement links TRBV7-2 to TRBJ2-5; tentative D call: TRBD1 (6 bases). This CDR3 has 13 amino acids. Germline values: CDR1 SGHTA, CDR2 FQGNSA. With 3 bases removed from V and 5 bases from J, the gap between germline ends came to 10 bases.

This clonotype has a handful of counts. At one end, the junction sequence differs from germline, possibly due to a read error. This sequence joins TRBV7-9 and TRBJ1-1; D is unresolved. Germline V gene lookup returns CDR1 SEHNR and CDR2 FQNEAQ (reference sequence). The CDR3 runs 13 residues. The chain's CDR3 is CASSFFGNPEAFF. CDR3 nucleotides: TGTGCCAGCAGCTTTTTTGGGAACCCTGAAGCTTTCTTT.

The J gene is TRBJ2-2, the V gene TRBV18; 14 nucleotides line up with TRBD2. Germline trimming cut 3 bases from V and 2 bases from J; bases unmatched to any gene: 8. The CDR3 consists of 19 residues. Germline CDR1 is KGHSH and CDR2 is LQKENI. CDR3 DNA: TGTGCCAGCTCACCCCTGGGACTAGCGGGAGTGGTAAACACCGGGGAGCTGTTTTTT. Amino acid sequence: CASSPLGLAGVVNTGELFF.

The sample holds many counts of this clonotype. V usage is TRBV5-1 and J usage is TRBJ2-3; D is possibly TRBD2 (6 bases). V lost 0 bases and J lost 4, with 15 bases in between. This CDR3 spans 16 amino acids. Germline assignment: CDR1 SGHRS and CDR2 YFSETQ. The CDR3 DNA is TGCGCCAGCAGCTTGGTTCTAGCGTCGGCGGCAGATACGCAGTATTTT. It is translated as CASSLVLASAADTQYF.